The 2 T cell receptor beta chains below come from one sample, sequenced in a study of graft-versus-host responses after intestinal transplantation. The method was immunoSEQ multiplex PCR; TCRdb's version includes in-frame clones alone and lacks a portion of them. This table has 20,000 or so clones, 90% appearing once. Sequenced here: PBMCs, sampled roughly 54 weeks after transplant. These receptors came from a human patient who received an intestinal transplant, so some T cells may come from the graft donor.

A few counts support this clone. This chain uses TRBV15 with TRBJ2-1; possible D gene TRBD2, 5 bases. Germline CDR1 is LNHNV and CDR2 is YYDKDF (reference sequence). V dropped 4 bases and J dropped 7 bases, with 14 bases sitting between them. This CDR3 region has 14 residues. The CDR3 here is CATSKERIMNEQFF. In nucleotides, the CDR3 is TGTGCCACCAGCAAGGAGCGGATTATGAATGAGCAGTTCTTC.

The J gene is TRBJ2-3, the V gene TRBV4-1; 12 nucleotides line up with TRBD2. Germline CDR1 and CDR2: MGHRA and YSYEKL. J was trimmed by 2 bases and V by 0 bases; bases with no gene match: 6. The CDR3 has 18 amino acids. The CDR3 bases are TGCGCCAGCAGCCAAGATACTAGCGGGGGGCCAACCACAGATACGCAGTATTTT. Protein product: CASSQDTSGGPTTDTQYF.